The table lists the clone carrying this TCR beta chain with a few counts. This sample is part of a study of blood T cell repertoires in COVID-19. The overall study: Specimens from acute and convalescent COVID-19 originated in the United States, Italy and Spain. T cells, B-cell-depleted T cells, or PBMCs provided the cDNA or gDNA that served as material.

Data came from immunoSEQ multiplex PCR; TCRdb stores just in-frame clones and leaves some out. The data contain 180,000 or so clones, roughly 88% of them singletons. Germline CDR1 SGHRS, CDR2 YFSETQ. J lost 9 bases, V lost 7 bases, and 14 bases had no gene match. CDR3 length: 15 amino acids. The TCR sequence derives from a woman aged 25 to 39 with acute or convalescent COVID-19. The sample taken for sequencing was peripheral blood. The chain joins TRBV5-1 to TRBJ2-1, with TRBD2 matching over 9 bases. CDR3 DNA: TGCGCCAGCTCCTCAGGTGACCTAGCGGGACGTGAGCAGTTCTTC. Amino acid sequence: CASSSGDLAGREQFF. Together with reference TRBV5-1 and TRBJ2-1, the CDR3 gives the full variable domain: KAGVTQTPRYLIKTRGQQVTLSCSPISGHRSVSWYQQTPGQGLQFLFEYFSETQRNKGNFPGRFSGRQFSNSRSEMNVSTLELGDSALYLCASSSGDLAGREQFFGPGTRLTVL.